This T cell receptor beta chain was identified in a study of blood T cells in healthy people across ages (dated by TCRdb to 2014 to 2015). Study-level background: In model experiments, template switching captured about one uniquely barcoded TCR beta cDNA molecule for every two T cells. Age-related changes in TCR beta repertoire diversity were measured in the study by deep sequencing normalized with unique cDNA molecular identifiers. The donors were divided into four age groups: young (average about 16 years), middle-aged (around 37), aged (roughly 66) and long-lived (82). To avoid experimental bias, donors of different ages were randomly spread across the sequencing lanes. Two additional independent replicas of 1 million unique cDNA reads from the same blood draw were analyzed for two donors (one aged 18 to 30 and one aged 80 or older).

On this clonotype itself: No antigen is known for it. No quality values exist for individual bases; no much larger clone is one base distant.

The library was obtained by 5' RACE. The sequencer listed for this sample is Illumina HiSeq 2500. The second PCR ran for roughly 6 to 11 cycles and used a J-beta primer mix along with a sample-barcoded 5' primer. A template-switch 5' adaptor carrying 12 random nucleotides introduced a unique molecular identifier onto each TCR beta cDNA molecule. Each sample yielded at least 2.5 million CDR3-containing paired-end reads. First-strand cDNA synthesis was performed from all RNA using the Mint cDNA synthesis kit, with priming by a TRBC-specific oligonucleotide. After uracil-DNA glycosylase treatment, a first 18-cycle PCR used universal primers M1SS and BC2_uni_R on all cDNA. Concerning the study's data processing: Normalization of each sample was performed by random selection of 1 million high-quality reads, each carrying a distinct molecular identifier. Instead of being binned into consensus sequences, reads that shared molecular identifiers were thrown out. MiTCR, run with a Q25 quality threshold and the strictest error-elimination algorithm, handled CDR3 identification, clonotype clustering and error correction. A nonparametric unseen species model using Euler transformation provided a lower-bound estimate of total TCR beta diversity. TCRdb reran the public reads through fastp at Q25 and MiXCR, keeping productive beta chains. Each entry is one CDR3 protein sequence, shown with its most common DNA and genes. The V and J calls were determined by TCRdb, not by the authors. This sample gives about 1 million distinct CDR3 sequences in total; 40% to 45% of them show up just once. The top ten clonotypes cover 15% to 20% of the sample.

Looking up the germline V gene yields CDR1 SGHVS and CDR2 FQNEAQ. Including cysteine and phenylalanine, the CDR3 has 15 amino acids. Kept here is only the CDR3 DNA, which spans 45 bases and is read in frame from base 1. Trimming at the junction amounts to 5 bases on V and 3 bases on J, and the germline ends lie 14 bases apart. On the study overall, not on this receptor specifically: A strong correlation was found between observed TCR beta diversity and the percentage of naive T cells measured by flow cytometry. Estimates of total diversity from one million sequenced T cells were regarded as lower bounds and underestimates. Because profiling used bulk unsorted PBMCs, naive and antigen-experienced compartments could not be compared conclusively. Observed TCR beta diversity per million T cells fell roughly linearly with age, and a significant reduction was already apparent by age roughly 40. Compared with the aged group, the long-lived group had more naive CD4+ T cells, fewer expanded clones and increased TCR diversity, suggesting age selection. The CMV infection status of donors was not known, potentially confounding age-related changes in expanded clonotypes.

The roughly 42 donors, aged about 6 to 100 years, were systemically healthy Caucasian individuals from Russia. Each donor gave ten milliliters of peripheral blood, collected into EDTA-treated Vacutainer tubes. Ficoll-Paque density-gradient centrifugation was used to isolate PBMCs, with at least 6.5 million per sample. Trizol reagent was used to extract total RNA from the PBMCs, yielding at least 6 micrograms per sample. For every donor, an aliquot of PBMCs went through flow cytometry to measure the percentages of naive CD45RAhigh/CD27high T cells. The chain joins TRBV7-8 to TRBJ1-5, with the D gene too uncertain to name. The origin of this receptor is an older woman in good health. Specimen: blood. This receptor carries the CDR3 CASSERSLANQPQHF. Here is the DNA: TGTGCCAGCAGCGAAAGAAGCTTAGCCAATCAGCCCCAGCATTTT. Supplemented by the reference TRBV7-8 and TRBJ1-5 proteins around the CDR3, the complete variable domain is GAGVSQSPRYKVAKRGQDVALRCDPISGHVSLFWYQQALGQGPEFLTYFQNEAQLDKSGLPSDRFFAERPEGSVSTLKIQRTQQEDSAVYLCASSERSLANQPQHFGDGTRLSIL.